Below, one T cell receptor (beta chain) is given with its context. Its antigen remains unidentified. The sample originates from a study of shared clonotypes between healthy human individuals. The study, taken as a whole, reports: In having few donors, the study represented limited genetic and exposure-history diversity.

Assay used: immunoSEQ multiplex PCR; TCRdb lists only in-frame clones, some missing. The table includes around 1.4 million clones, 98% to 99% detected once. Germline V CDR1 and CDR2: SGDLS, YYNGEE. V gave up 1 base and J gave up 7 bases, with 13 bases separating them. This CDR3 region has 14 residues. J is TRBJ2-3 and V is TRBV9; D gene uncertain. The sample taken for sequencing was naive CD4+ T cells sorted from blood. The sample's subset: CD45RA+ positively selected. The clonotype originates from a young man in good health. CDR3: CASSVSLPDYTQYF. DNA for the CDR3: TGTGCCAGCAGCGTATCTCTCCCCGACTATACGCAGTATTTT.